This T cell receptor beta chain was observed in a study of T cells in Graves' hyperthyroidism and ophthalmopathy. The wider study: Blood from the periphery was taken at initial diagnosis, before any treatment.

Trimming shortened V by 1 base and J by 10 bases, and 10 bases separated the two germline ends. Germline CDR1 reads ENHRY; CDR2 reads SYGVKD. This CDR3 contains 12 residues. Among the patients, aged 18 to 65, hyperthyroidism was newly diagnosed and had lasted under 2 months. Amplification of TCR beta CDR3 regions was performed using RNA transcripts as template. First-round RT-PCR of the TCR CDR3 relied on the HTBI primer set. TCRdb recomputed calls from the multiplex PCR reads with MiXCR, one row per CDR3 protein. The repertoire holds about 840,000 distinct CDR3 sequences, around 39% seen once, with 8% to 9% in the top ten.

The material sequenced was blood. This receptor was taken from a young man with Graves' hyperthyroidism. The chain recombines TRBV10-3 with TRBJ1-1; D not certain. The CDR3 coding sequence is TGTGCCATCAGTGAGTTGACTAGCGGAGCTTTCTTT. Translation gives CAISELTSGAFF.